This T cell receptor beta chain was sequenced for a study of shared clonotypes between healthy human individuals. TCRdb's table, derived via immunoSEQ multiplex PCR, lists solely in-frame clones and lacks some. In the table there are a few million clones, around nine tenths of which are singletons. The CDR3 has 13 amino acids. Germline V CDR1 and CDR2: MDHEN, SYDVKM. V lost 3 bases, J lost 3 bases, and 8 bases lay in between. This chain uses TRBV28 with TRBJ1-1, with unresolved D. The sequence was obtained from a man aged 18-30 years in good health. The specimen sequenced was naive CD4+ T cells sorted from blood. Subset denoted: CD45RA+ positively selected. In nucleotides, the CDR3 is TGTGCCAGCAGTTTCAAGGGTGACACTGAAGCTTTCTTT. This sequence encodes CASSFKGDTEAFF.